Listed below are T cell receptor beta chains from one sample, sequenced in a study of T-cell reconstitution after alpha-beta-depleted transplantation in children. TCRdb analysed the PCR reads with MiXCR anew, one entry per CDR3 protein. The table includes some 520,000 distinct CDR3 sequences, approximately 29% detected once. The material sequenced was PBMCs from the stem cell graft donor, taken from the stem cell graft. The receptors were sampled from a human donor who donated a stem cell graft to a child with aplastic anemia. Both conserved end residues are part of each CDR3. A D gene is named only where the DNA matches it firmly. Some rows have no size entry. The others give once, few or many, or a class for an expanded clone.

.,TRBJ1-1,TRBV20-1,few,CSAPKFMNTEAFF,TGCAGTGCCCCGAAGTTCATGAACACTGAAGCTTTCTTT
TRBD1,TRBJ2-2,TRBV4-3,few,CASSQVRTGVTGELFF,TGCGCCAGCAGCCAAGTCCGGACAGGGGTCACCGGGGAGCTGTTTTTT
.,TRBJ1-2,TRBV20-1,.,CSATPYTF,TGCAGTGCTACCCCCTACACCTTC
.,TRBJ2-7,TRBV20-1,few,CSANEGEQYF,TGCAGTGCTAATGAAGGGGAGCAGTACTTC
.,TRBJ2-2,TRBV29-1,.,CSVSPSGATGELFF,TGCAGCGTTTCCCCAAGTGGGGCCACCGGGGAGCTGTTTTTT
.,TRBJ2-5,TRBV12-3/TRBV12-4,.,CASSSSVSNQETQYF,TGTGCCAGCAGTTCCTCGGTCTCTAACCAAGAGACCCAGTACTTC
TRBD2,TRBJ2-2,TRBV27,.,CASSPPHLGLAGGGELFF,TGTGCCAGCAGTCCCCCCCATTTGGGACTAGCGGGAGGCGGGGAGCTGTTTTTT
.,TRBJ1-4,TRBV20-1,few,CSAGETFNEKLFF,TGCAGTGCCGGGGAAACTTTTAATGAAAAACTGTTTTTT
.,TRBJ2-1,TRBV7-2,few,CASSLRSYEQFF,TGTGCCAGCAGCTTAAGGTCTTATGAGCAGTTCTTC
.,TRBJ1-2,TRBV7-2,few,CASSEGQYYGYTF,TGTGCCAGCAGCGAGGGGCAGTACTATGGCTACACCTTC
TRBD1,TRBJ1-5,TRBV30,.,CAWSIQGNQPQHF,TGTGCCTGGAGTATACAGGGGAATCAGCCCCAGCATTTT
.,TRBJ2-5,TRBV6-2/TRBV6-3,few,CASSYPRTVGETQYF,TGTGCCAGCAGTTACCCCCGCACAGTGGGAGAGACCCAGTACTTC
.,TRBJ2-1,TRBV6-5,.,CASSLTEGSDEQFF,TGTGCCAGCAGTTTAACGGAGGGTAGCGATGAGCAGTTCTTC
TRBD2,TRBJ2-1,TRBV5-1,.,CASSLDSGRLKNEQFF,TGCGCCAGCAGCTTGGATAGCGGGAGACTTAAGAATGAGCAGTTCTTC
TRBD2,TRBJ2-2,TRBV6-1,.,CASRALAGEDPGELFF,TGTGCCAGCAGAGCTCTAGCGGGAGAGGATCCCGGGGAGCTGTTTTTT
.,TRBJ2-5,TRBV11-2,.,CASAYYKYQETQYF,TGTGCCAGCGCTTACTACAAGTACCAAGAGACCCAGTACTTC
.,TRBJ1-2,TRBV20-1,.,CSARDGTVPNYGYTF,TGCAGTGCTAGAGACGGGACCGTACCTAACTATGGCTACACCTTC
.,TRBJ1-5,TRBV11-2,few,CASSTILGTAGYNQPQHF,TGTGCCAGCAGCACAATCCTAGGGACGGCGGGATACAATCAGCCCCAGCATTTT
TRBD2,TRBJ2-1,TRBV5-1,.,CASSVGGRGNNEQFF,TGCGCCAGCAGTGTTGGCGGGAGGGGTAACAATGAGCAGTTCTTC
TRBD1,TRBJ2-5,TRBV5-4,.,CASSSHTGVETQYF,TGTGCCAGCAGCTCGCACACAGGGGTAGAGACCCAGTACTTC
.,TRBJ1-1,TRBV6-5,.,CASSNSGTTEAFF,TGTGCCAGCAGTAATTCCGGGACAACTGAAGCTTTCTTT
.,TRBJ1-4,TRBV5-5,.,CASSLAAGEKLFF,TGTGCCAGCAGCTTGGCGGCCGGGGAAAAACTGTTTTTT
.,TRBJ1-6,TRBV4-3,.,CASSQVAQGSLRSPLHF,TGCGCCAGCAGCCAAGTAGCACAGGGAAGTCTCCGTTCACCCCTCCACTTT
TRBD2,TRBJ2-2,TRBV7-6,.,CASKGLAGGPGTGELFF,TGTGCCAGCAAAGGACTAGCGGGAGGGCCGGGCACCGGGGAGCTGTTTTTT
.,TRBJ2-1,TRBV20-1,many,CSAPSVRNEQFF,TGCAGTGCCCCTTCTGTACGTAATGAGCAGTTCTTC
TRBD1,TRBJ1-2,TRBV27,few,CASSYRGNYGYTF,TGTGCCAGCAGCTACAGGGGAAACTATGGCTACACCTTC